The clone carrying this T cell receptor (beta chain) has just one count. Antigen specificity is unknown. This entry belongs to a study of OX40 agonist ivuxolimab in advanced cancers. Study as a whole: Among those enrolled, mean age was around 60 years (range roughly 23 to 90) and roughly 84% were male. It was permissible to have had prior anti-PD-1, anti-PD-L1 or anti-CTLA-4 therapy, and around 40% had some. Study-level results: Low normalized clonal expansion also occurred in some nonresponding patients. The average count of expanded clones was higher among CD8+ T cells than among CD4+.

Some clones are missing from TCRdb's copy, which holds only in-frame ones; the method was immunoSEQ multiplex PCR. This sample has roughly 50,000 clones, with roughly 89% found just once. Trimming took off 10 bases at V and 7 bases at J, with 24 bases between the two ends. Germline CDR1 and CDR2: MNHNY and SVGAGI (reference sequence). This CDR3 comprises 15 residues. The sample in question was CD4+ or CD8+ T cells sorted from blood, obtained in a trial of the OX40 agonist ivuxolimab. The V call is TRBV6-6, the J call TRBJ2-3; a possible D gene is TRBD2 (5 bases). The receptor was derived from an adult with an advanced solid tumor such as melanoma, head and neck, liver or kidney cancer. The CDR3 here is CATLLRSGPLHTQYF. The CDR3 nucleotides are TGTGCCACCCTCCTTAGGAGCGGACCTCTGCATACGCAGTATTTT.